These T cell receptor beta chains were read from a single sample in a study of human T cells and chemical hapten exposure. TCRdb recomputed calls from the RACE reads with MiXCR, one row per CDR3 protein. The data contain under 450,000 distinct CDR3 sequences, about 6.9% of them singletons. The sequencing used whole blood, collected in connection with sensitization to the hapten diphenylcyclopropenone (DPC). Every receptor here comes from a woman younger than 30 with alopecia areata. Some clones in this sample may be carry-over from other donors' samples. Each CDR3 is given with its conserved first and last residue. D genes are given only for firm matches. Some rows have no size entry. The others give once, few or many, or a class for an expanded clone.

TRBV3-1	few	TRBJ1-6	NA	CASSQRGLRTNSPLHF	TGTGCCAGCAGCCAAAGGGGACTAAGAACGAACTCACCCCTCCACTTT
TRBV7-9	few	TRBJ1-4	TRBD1	CASSADRGEEKLFF	TGTGCCAGCAGCGCGGACAGGGGGGAAGAAAAACTGTTTTTT
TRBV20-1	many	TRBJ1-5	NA	CSATLGFSNQPQHF	TGCAGTGCTACGCTGGGATTTAGCAATCAGCCCCAGCATTTT
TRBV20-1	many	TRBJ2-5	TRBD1	CSGRGRAQETQYF	TGCAGTGGTAGGGGGCGCGCCCAAGAGACCCAGTACTTC
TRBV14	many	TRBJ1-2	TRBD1	CASSQSGQGAWGYTF	TGTGCCAGCAGCCAGTCGGGACAGGGGGCCTGGGGCTACACCTTC
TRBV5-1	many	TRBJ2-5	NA	CASSSWTEQETQYF	TGCGCCAGCAGCTCGTGGACGGAACAAGAGACCCAGTACTTC
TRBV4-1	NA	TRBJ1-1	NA	CASSQSFTLVNTEAFF	TGCGCCAGCAGCCAATCTTTTACTCTCGTGAACACTGAAGCTTTCTTT
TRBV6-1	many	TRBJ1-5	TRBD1	CASSEGDSGSQPQHF	TGTGCCAGCAGTGAAGGGGACAGTGGAAGTCAGCCCCAGCATTTT
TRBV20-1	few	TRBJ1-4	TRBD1	CSARATGTEGKLFF	TGCAGTGCTAGAGCCACTGGGACAGAAGGAAAACTGTTTTTT
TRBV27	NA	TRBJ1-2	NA	CASSSPHDKAGYTF	TGTGCCAGCAGTTCCCCTCATGACAAGGCTGGCTACACCTTC
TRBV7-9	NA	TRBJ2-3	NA	CASSLSGGRADTQYF	TGTGCCAGCAGCTTAAGTGGGGGACGCGCAGATACGCAGTATTTT
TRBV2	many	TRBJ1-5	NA	CASSKEGPYSNQPQHF	TGTGCCAGCAGTAAAGAAGGGCCATATAGCAATCAGCCCCAGCATTTT
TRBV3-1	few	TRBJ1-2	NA	CASSQRTVYGYTF	TGTGCCAGCAGCCAACGGACAGTCTATGGCTACACCTTC
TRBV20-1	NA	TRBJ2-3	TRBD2	CSASGLAGIDTQYF	TGCAGCGCTAGTGGGCTAGCGGGGATAGATACGCAGTATTTT
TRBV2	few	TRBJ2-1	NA	CASSEEANEQFF	TGTGCCAGCAGTGAGGAGGCCAATGAGCAGTTCTTC
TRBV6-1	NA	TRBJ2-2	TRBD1	CASISRFWTGKGTGELFF	TGTGCCAGCATCTCACGTTTCTGGACAGGGAAGGGAACCGGGGAGCTGTTTTTT
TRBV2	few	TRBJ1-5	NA	CASSYWDNSNQPQHF	TGTGCCAGCAGTTATTGGGACAATAGCAATCAGCCCCAGCATTTT
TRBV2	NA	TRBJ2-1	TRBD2	CASSEVGLAGGRASYNEQFF	TGTGCCAGCAGTGAAGTCGGACTAGCGGGGGGTCGAGCCTCCTACAATGAGCAGTTCTTC
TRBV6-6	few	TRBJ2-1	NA	CASSFPKQALGDYNEQFF	TGTGCCAGCAGTTTCCCTAAACAGGCCTTGGGAGACTACAATGAGCAGTTCTTC
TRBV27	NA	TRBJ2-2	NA	CASSPDRYTGELFF	TGTGCCAGCAGTCCGGACAGATACACCGGGGAGCTGTTTTTT
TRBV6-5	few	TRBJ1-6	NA	CASSRTPNSPLHF	TGTGCCAGCAGTCGTACACCCAATTCACCCCTCCACTTT
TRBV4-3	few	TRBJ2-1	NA	CASSQASLLQMGEQFF	TGCGCCAGCAGCCAAGCCTCCCTACTTCAAATGGGTGAGCAGTTCTTC
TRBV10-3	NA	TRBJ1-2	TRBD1	CAISGTGGSNYGYTF	TGTGCCATCAGCGGGACAGGGGGCTCTAACTATGGCTACACCTTC
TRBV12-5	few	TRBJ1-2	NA	CASGTGTYGYTF	TGTGCTAGTGGTACAGGGACCTATGGCTACACCTTC
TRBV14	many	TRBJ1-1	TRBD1	CASSRRQGSTEAFF	TGTGCCAGCAGCCGCCGACAGGGATCCACTGAAGCTTTCTTT
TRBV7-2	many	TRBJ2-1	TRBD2	CASSFLVLAGGIDEQFF	TGTGCCAGCAGCTTTCTGGTACTAGCGGGGGGAATCGATGAGCAGTTCTTC
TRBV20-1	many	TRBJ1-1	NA	CSVAGETEAFF	TGCAGTGTAGCAGGGGAGACTGAAGCTTTCTTT
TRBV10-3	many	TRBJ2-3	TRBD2	CAISEGTSGGTDTQYF	TGTGCCATCAGTGAGGGGACTAGCGGGGGGACGGATACGCAGTATTTT